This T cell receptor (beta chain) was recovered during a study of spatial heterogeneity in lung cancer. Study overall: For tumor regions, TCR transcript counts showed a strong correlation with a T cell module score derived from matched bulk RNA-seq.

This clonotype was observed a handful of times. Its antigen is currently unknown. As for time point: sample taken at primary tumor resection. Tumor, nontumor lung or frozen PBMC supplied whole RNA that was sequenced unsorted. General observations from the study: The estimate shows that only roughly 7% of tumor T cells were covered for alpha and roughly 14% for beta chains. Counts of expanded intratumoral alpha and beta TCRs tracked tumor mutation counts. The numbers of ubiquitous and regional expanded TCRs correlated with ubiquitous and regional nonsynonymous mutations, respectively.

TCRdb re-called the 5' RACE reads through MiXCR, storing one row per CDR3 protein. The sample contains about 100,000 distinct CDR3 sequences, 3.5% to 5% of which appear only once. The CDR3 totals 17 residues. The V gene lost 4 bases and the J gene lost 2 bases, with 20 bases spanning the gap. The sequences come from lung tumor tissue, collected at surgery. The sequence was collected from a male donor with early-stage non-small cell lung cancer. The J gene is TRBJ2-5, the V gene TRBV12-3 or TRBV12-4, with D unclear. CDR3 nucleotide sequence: TGTGCCAGCAGTTCAACCCAACAAGATGACCTTCAAGAGACCCAGTACTTC. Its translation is CASSSTQQDDLQETQYF.